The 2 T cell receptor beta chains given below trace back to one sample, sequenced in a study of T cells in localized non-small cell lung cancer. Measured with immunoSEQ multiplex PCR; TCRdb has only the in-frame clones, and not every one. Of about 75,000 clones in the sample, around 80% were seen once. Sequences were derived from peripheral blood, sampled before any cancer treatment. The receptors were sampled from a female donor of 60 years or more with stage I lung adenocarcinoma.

CDR3 DNA: TGTGCCAGCAGTCTAAACAGTCTCTCTGGGGCCAACGTCCTGACTTTC. Translated: CASSLNSLSGANVLTF. The rearrangement joins TRBV5-6 to TRBJ2-6; D not certain. V was cut by 5 bases and J by 0 bases, with 12 bases left in between. The germline V gene encodes CDR1 SGHDT and CDR2 YYEEEE. The CDR3 covers 16 residues. Full variable domain (rest looked up from reference TRBV5-6 and TRBJ2-6): DAGVTQSPTHLIKTRGQQVTLRCSPKSGHDTVSWYQQALGQGPQFIFQYYEEEERQRGNFPDRFSGHQFPNYSSELNVNALLLGDSALYLCASSLNSLSGANVLTFGAGSRLTVL.

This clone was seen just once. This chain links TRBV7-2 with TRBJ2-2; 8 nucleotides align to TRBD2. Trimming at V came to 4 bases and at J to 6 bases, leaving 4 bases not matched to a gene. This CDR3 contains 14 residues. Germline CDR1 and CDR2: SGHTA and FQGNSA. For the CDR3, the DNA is TGTGCCAGCAGCTGGACTAGCTGGGCCGGGGAGCTGTTTTTT. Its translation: CASSWTSWAGELFF.